Listed below are T cell receptor beta chains from one sample, sequenced in a study of neurological immune-mediated disorders. TCRdb ran MiXCR on the 5' RACE reads and lists one entry per CDR3 protein. The table includes more than 45,000 distinct CDR3 sequences, 9.5% to 12% detected once. Sequencing was carried out using PBMCs. The receptors come from a man between 60 and 75 years old in good health. CDR3s include the opening cysteine and the closing phenylalanine or tryptophan. The D gene is left open where the match is weak. Clone size is shown for a subset of rows, as once, few, many or a class of expanded clone.

J | D | V | size | CDR3 | DNA
TRBJ2-5 | - | TRBV20-1 | many | CSARDYQGGETQYF | TGCAGTGCTAGAGATTACCAGGGGGGGGAGACCCAGTACTTC
TRBJ1-6 | TRBD1 | TRBV10-2 | many | CASSGGTGGKYNSPLHF | TGCGCCAGCAGTGGGGGGACAGGGGGCAAGTATAATTCACCCCTCCACTTT
TRBJ2-3 | - | TRBV6-1 | few | CASSDPIRERLTDTQYF | TGTGCCAGCAGTGACCCCATTCGGGAGCGGCTCACAGATACGCAGTATTTT
TRBJ1-2 | TRBD1 | TRBV20-1 | many | CSAIAGGTGYTF | TGCAGTGCTATCGCAGGGGGGACTGGCTACACCTTC
TRBJ2-7 | TRBD1 | TRBV27 | many | CASSLVGTVDYEQYF | TGTGCCAGCAGTTTAGTGGGGACAGTGGACTACGAGCAGTACTTC
TRBJ1-2 | TRBD1 | TRBV12-3/TRBV12-4 | - | CATRGQIANYGYAF | TGTGCCACGAGGGGACAGATAGCTAACTATGGCTACGCCTTC
TRBJ1-1 | - | TRBV20-1 | - | CSASRDTLMPFF | TGCAGTGCTAGCCGGGACACCCTTATGCCTTTCTTT
TRBJ2-3 | TRBD1 | TRBV5-1 | many | CASSLTPDRDPGGTQYF | TGCGCCAGCAGCTTAACACCCGACAGGGACCCTGGGGGTACGCAGTATTTT
TRBJ1-6 | TRBD1 | TRBV29-1 | few | CSVQTGVGSGSPLHF | TGCAGCGTTCAAACAGGGGTGGGTTCGGGTTCACCCCTCCACTTT
TRBJ1-1 | - | TRBV10-3 | many | CAISDPGLGTEAFF | TGTGCCATCAGTGACCCGGGCCTAGGGACTGAAGCTTTCTTT
TRBJ2-2 | - | TRBV5-6 | many | CASSPPLTVNTGELFF | TGTGCCAGCAGCCCACCACTGACGGTGAACACCGGGGAGCTGTTTTTT
TRBJ1-4 | - | TRBV12-3/TRBV12-4 | many | CASTRSGDEKLFF | TGTGCCAGCACCCGGAGCGGGGATGAAAAACTGTTTTTT
TRBJ1-2 | - | TRBV27 | many | CASSRGTGGYTF | TGTGCCAGCAGCCGGGGGACTGGAGGCTACACCTTC
TRBJ2-1 | - | TRBV20-1 | many | CSARVGQLYNEQFF | TGCAGTGCTAGGGTTGGACAGCTCTACAATGAGCAGTTCTTC
TRBJ1-2 | TRBD1 | TRBV29-1 | many | CSVPARGAGGYTF | TGCAGCGTTCCGGCCAGGGGGGCAGGGGGCTACACCTTC
TRBJ1-5 | - | TRBV7-2 | many | CASSLVTANNQPQHF | TGTGCCAGCAGCTTAGTTACAGCTAACAATCAGCCCCAGCATTTT
TRBJ1-2 | - | TRBV6-6 | many | CASSPGRGSGYGYTF | TGTGCCAGCAGCCCCGGGAGGGGAAGCGGCTATGGCTACACCTTC
TRBJ2-7 | TRBD1 | TRBV15 | many | CATSSYVSGGYNEQYF | TGTGCCACCAGCAGCTACGTCTCAGGGGGCTACAACGAGCAGTACTTC
TRBJ2-3 | TRBD2 | TRBV20-1 | many | CSQAGVSTDTQYF | TGCAGTCAGGCGGGGGTTAGCACAGATACGCAGTATTTT
TRBJ2-2 | TRBD1 | TRBV5-1 | - | CASSQAGQGPAGELFF | TGCGCCAGCAGCCAAGCGGGACAGGGCCCCGCCGGGGAGCTGTTTTTT
TRBJ2-3 | - | TRBV7-2 | many | CASSATYPGGPKNTQYF | TGTGCCAGCAGCGCAACATACCCAGGGGGGCCTAAAAATACGCAGTATTTT
TRBJ1-1 | - | TRBV5-1 | many | CASSLGGGVEAFF | TGCGCCAGCAGCTTGGGGGGGGGTGTTGAAGCTTTCTTT
TRBJ2-7 | - | TRBV20-1 | many | CSAREGLASAEQYF | TGCAGTGCTAGAGAGGGTCTTGCTAGCGCTGAGCAGTACTTC
TRBJ2-2 | - | TRBV20-1 | many | CSATIDYPGELFF | TGCAGTGCCACCATCGACTACCCCGGGGAGCTGTTTTTT
TRBJ1-2 | - | TRBV20-1 | many | CSARVARYGYTF | TGCAGTGCTAGAGTCGCACGCTATGGCTACACCTTC
TRBJ2-6 | TRBD2 | TRBV4-3 | many | CASSQGGTHDPGANVLTF | TGCGCCAGCAGCCAGGGGGGGACCCACGACCCTGGGGCCAACGTCCTGACTTTC
TRBJ2-3 | TRBD1 | TRBV12-3/TRBV12-4 | - | CASSRPPGQVLDTRYF | TGTGCCAGCAGTCGGCCTCCGGGACAGGTGCTAGATACGCGGTATTTT
TRBJ2-2 | - | TRBV9 | many | CASSVGTEVNTGELFF | TGTGCCAGCAGCGTAGGGACAGAAGTTAACACCGGGGAGCTGTTTTTT
TRBJ2-5 | - | TRBV5-1 | many | CASSLFGGETQYF | TGCGCCAGCAGCTTGTTTGGGGGAGAGACCCAGTACTTC
TRBJ1-2 | TRBD1 | TRBV20-1 | many | CSALNPGTGSQGYTF | TGCAGTGCTTTAAACCCCGGGACAGGGTCTCAGGGCTACACCTTC
TRBJ2-1 | TRBD2 | TRBV7-3 | many | CASSLGLAGPSGQFF | TGTGCCAGCAGCCTTGGACTAGCGGGGCCCTCCGGGCAGTTCTTC
TRBJ2-7 | TRBD1 | TRBV15 | many | CATSREGGRSSYEQYF | TGTGCCACCAGCAGAGAAGGGGGCAGGAGCTCCTACGAGCAGTACTTC
TRBJ1-2 | TRBD1 | TRBV7-2 | many | CASSLGGQGANYGYTF | TGTGCCAGCAGCCTAGGCGGACAGGGTGCAAACTATGGCTACACCTTC
TRBJ2-1 | TRBD1 | TRBV7-3 | many | CASSPHGQGVRNEQFF | TGTGCCAGCAGCCCCCACGGTCAGGGGGTCAGGAATGAGCAGTTCTTC
TRBJ2-5 | - | TRBV7-2 | many | CASSFVGGETQYF | TGTGCCAGCAGCTTCGTCGGGGGCGAGACCCAGTACTTC
TRBJ2-7 | - | TRBV28 | few | CASKTGSYEQYF | TGTGCCAGCAAAACAGGGTCCTACGAGCAGTACTTC
TRBJ2-7 | - | TRBV6-5 | few | CASSYSGSYEQYF | TGTGCCAGCAGTTACTCGGGGAGCTACGAGCAGTACTTC
TRBJ2-1 | - | TRBV10-3 | many | CAISDSPGKGVSYNEQFF | TGTGCCATCAGTGATTCCCCGGGTAAGGGAGTGTCCTACAATGAGCAGTTCTTC
TRBJ1-3 | TRBD1 | TRBV20-1 | many | CSAKDRGGGGSLGNTIYF | TGCAGTGCTAAGGACAGGGGCGGAGGTGGATCTCTCGGAAACACCATATATTTT
TRBJ2-1 | TRBD2 | TRBV12-3/TRBV12-4 | many | CASSLRRGVGDEQFF | TGTGCCAGCAGTTTAAGGCGGGGGGTGGGGGATGAGCAGTTCTTC
TRBJ1-1 | TRBD1 | TRBV29-1 | many | CSVGQGWVNTEAFF | TGCAGCGTGGGACAGGGATGGGTGAACACTGAAGCTTTCTTT
TRBJ2-2 | - | TRBV5-1 | - | CASSRGFTGELFF | TGCGCCAGCAGCCGGGGCTTCACCGGGGAGCTGTTTTTT
TRBJ2-3 | - | TRBV29-1 | many | CSGGAPGRTDTQYF | TGCAGCGGTGGGGCCCCGGGTCGCACAGATACGCAGTATTTT
TRBJ2-7 | - | TRBV5-1 | many | CASSFGELREQYF | TGCGCCAGCAGCTTCGGGGAATTGCGCGAGCAGTACTTC
TRBJ1-3 | - | TRBV20-1 | many | CSACRQAGSGNTIYF | TGCAGTGCTTGTCGACAGGCTGGGTCGGGAAACACCATATATTTT
TRBJ1-1 | TRBD1 | TRBV7-2 | many | CASSLGDRGISEAFF | TGTGCCAGCAGCTTAGGAGACAGGGGGATTTCTGAAGCTTTCTTT
TRBJ2-7 | - | TRBV28 | many | CASSPIGNRYEQYF | TGTGCCAGCTCGCCTATTGGGAATCGCTACGAGCAGTACTTC
TRBJ2-7 | TRBD2 | TRBV27 | - | CASSLSSGGPGQYF | TGTGCCAGCAGTTTGTCTAGCGGGGGGCCAGGGCAGTACTTC
TRBJ1-2 | TRBD1 | TRBV20-1 | many | CSAAPRTGGGSGYTF | TGCAGTGCTGCCCCCAGGACAGGGGGGGGAAGTGGCTACACCTTC
TRBJ2-1 | - | TRBV20-1 | many | CSASLRMGALDYNEQFF | TGCAGTGCTAGCCTCCGGATGGGGGCATTGGATTACAATGAGCAGTTCTTC